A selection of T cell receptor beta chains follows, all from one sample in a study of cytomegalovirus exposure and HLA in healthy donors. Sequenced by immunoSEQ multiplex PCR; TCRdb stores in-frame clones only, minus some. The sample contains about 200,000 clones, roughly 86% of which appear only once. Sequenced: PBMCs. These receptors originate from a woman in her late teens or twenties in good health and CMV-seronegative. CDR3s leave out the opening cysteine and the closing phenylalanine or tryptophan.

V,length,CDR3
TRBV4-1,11,ASSPPRNYEQY
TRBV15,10,ATSRDQAGLD
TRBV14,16,ASSPTSLLGLAGGKQY
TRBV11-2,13,ASSVTGTGANVLT
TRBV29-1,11,SVEVGGNTEAF
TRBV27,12,ASSSYSGETEAF
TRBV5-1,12,ASSFGEDGEKLF
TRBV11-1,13,ASSLAKGPSYGYT
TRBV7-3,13,ASSSRTGSTDTQY
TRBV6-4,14,ASSQEGGANTGELF
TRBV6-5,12,ASSLGGRRNTIY
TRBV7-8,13,ASSSKGSYNSPLH
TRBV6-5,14,ASSYSRADRPYGYT
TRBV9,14,ASSAPGTHSGGELF
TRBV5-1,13,ASSLGTGLLEKLF
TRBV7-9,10,ASSETVYEQY
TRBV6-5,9,ASSFRETQY
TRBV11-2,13,ASTNYRDRDHEQY
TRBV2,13,ASSYSPNSNQPQH
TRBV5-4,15,ASSFTGGGPRTGELF
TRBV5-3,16,ARSLRGQAIYSNQPQH
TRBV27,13,ASSSGQGGFGGYT
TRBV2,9,ASKGAETQY
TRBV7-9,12,ASRTSGPYNEQF
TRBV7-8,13,ASSLGVGGQYEQY
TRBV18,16,ASSPQSLDRGVVYGYT
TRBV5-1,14,ASSPGQIFSNQPQH
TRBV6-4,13,ASSDKLAGGNEQF
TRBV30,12,AWSSGGYESDYT
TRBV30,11,AWTPQGDQPQH
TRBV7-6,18,ASSLEPAGFSLVGTDTQY
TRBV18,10,ASHEMYNEQF
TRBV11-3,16,ASSWSRDSSPQGRELF
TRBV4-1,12,ASSQGQLNYGYT
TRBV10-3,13,AISAPRGSTDTQY
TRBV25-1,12,ASSETGEAQPQH
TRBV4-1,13,ASSQDPTGIYGYT
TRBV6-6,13,ASSKPGDSTGELF
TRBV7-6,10,ASSLWGDGYT
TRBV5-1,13,ASRLRGLLDNEQF
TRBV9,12,ASSVTENPYGYT
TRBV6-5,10,ASSLTGNEQF
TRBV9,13,ASSDGQGSNSPLH